These 27 T cell receptor beta chains share one sample of origin, sequenced in a study of T cell responses to AZD1222 COVID-19 vaccine. Sequenced by immunoSEQ multiplex PCR; TCRdb stores in-frame clones only, minus some. The repertoire holds about 130,000 clones, with around 94% as singletons. Specimen: peripheral blood, collected on day 0 of AZD1222 vaccination. These receptors were collected from an adult in good health.

The chain uses TRBV5-4 and TRBJ2-7; 11 bases agree with TRBD1. Per germline, CDR1 SGHNT and CDR2 YYREEE (reference sequence). The CDR3 consists of 16 residues. Germline trimming cut 0 bases from V and 3 bases from J; bases unmatched to any gene: 5. The CDR3 nucleotides read TGTGCCAGCAGCTTGGGGGGGACAGGGGGATTCTACGAGCAGTACTTC. It encodes CASSLGGTGGFYEQYF.

The chain combines TRBV6-2 or TRBV6-3 with TRBJ1-1, with D tentatively TRBD1 (6 bases). Germline assignment: CDR1 MNHEY and CDR2 SVGEGT. Trimming cost V 5 bases and J 1 base, with 11 bases left between them. The length of the CDR3 is 14 residues. CDR3 region: CASSDRSPNTEAFF. For the CDR3, the DNA is TGTGCCAGCAGTGACAGGAGCCCGAACACTGAAGCTTTCTTT.

This clone is a singleton in its sample. The J gene is TRBJ2-5, the V gene TRBV19, with a possible D match to TRBD2 (6 bases). V dropped 3 bases and J dropped 5 bases, with 10 bases sitting between them. Germline V CDR1 and CDR2: LNHDA, SQIVND (reference sequence). The CDR3 totals 13 residues. The CDR3 is CASSITSRETQYF. The CDR3 coding sequence is TGTGCCAGTAGTATCACTAGCCGGGAGACCCAGTACTTC.

The rearrangement joins TRBV2 to TRBJ1-2; D unresolved. CDR1 and CDR2 (germline): SNHLY, FYNNEI. CDR3 length equals 12 residues. Trimming shortened V by 8 bases and J by 8 bases, and 15 bases separated the two germline ends. CDR3 coding DNA: TGTGCCAGCCGCGGGCCACACGGGGGCTACACCTTC. It translates to CASRGPHGGYTF.

This chain uses TRBV23-1 with TRBJ2-1; D gene unclear. TRBV23-1 is an ORF; its function is uncertain. V was clipped by 6 bases and J by 8 bases, with 17 bases between them. There are 14 residues in the CDR3. The CDR3 region is CASRRHAVLDEQFF. The DNA of the CDR3 is TGCGCCAGCAGAAGACATGCCGTTTTGGATGAGCAGTTCTTC.

The CDR3 here is CASSQLTVYGYTF. CDR3 DNA sequence: TGTGCCAGCAGCCAACTGACAGTCTATGGCTACACCTTC. The chain is built from TRBV5-4 and TRBJ1-2; weak D call: TRBD1 (5 bases). This CDR3 has 13 residues. V was pared by 4 bases and J by 4 bases, with 11 bases between. Germline CDR1 is SGHNT and CDR2 is YYREEE (reference sequence).

About this clone itself: Other DNA variants within this sample encode the same CDR3. The chain employs TRBV9 and TRBJ1-3, with a weak D call TRBD1 (5 bases). The V end was cut by 0 bases, the J end by 3 bases, with 10 bases between. CDR1 and CDR2 from the germline V gene are SGDLS and YYNGEE. CDR3 size: 15 residues. CDR3 bases: TGTGCCAGCAGCGTAGCTACGGGGGGTGGAAACACCATATATTTT. It translates to CASSVATGGGNTIYF.

The V call is TRBV28, the J call TRBJ2-1; D gene unclear. Between the trimmed V and J ends, which lost 5 bases and 13 bases, there was a span of 18 bases. The CDR3 length is 13 residues. The V gene's germline CDR1 is MDHEN and CDR2 SYDVKM. Written as DNA, the CDR3 is TGTGCCAGCAGTCTAACTCAGAGCACGTCACAGTTCTTC. Protein product: CASSLTQSTSQFF.

This clone was counted a single time. CDR3 bases: TGCGCCAGCAGCGGGACCGGGACTCTCGGCGGGGAGCTGTTTTTT. It encodes CASSGTGTLGGELFF. This rearrangement joins TRBV5-1 to TRBJ2-2, with a possible D match to TRBD2 (6 bases). This CDR3 contains 15 residues. CDR1 and CDR2 (germline): SGHRS, YFSETQ. Trimming pared 4 bases from V and 7 bases from J, leaving 17 bases between.

This chain joins TRBV6-4 and TRBJ1-4; 7 bases fit TRBD1. CDR1 MRHNA and CDR2 SNTAGT come from the germline V gene. After removal of 9 bases from V and 0 bases from J, the junction contained 7 bases not matched to a gene. This CDR3 contains 15 residues. This chain's CDR3 is CARTRGGATNEKLFF. The CDR3 coding sequence is TGTGCCAGGACCCGAGGGGGCGCAACTAATGAAAAACTGTTTTTT.

V usage is TRBV2 and J usage is TRBJ2-2; the D is unclear. The germline V and J ends were trimmed by 7 bases and 4 bases, with 10 bases remaining between them. CDR1 SNHLY and CDR2 FYNNEI come from the germline V gene. The CDR3 runs 13 residues. CDR3 sequence reads: CASTGSFTGELFF. For the CDR3, the DNA is TGTGCCAGCACTGGGTCTTTCACCGGGGAGCTGTTTTTT.

The genes are TRBV5-4 and TRBJ2-1, with TRBD2 identical over 8 bases. With 4 bases clipped from V and 5 bases from J, the junction kept 8 bases outside the gene matches. CDR1 SGHNT and CDR2 YYREEE come from the germline V gene (reference sequence). This CDR3 contains 15 residues. The CDR3 spells CASSPLGRGDNEQFF. Here the CDR3 DNA reads TGTGCCAGCAGCCCCCTCGGGCGGGGGGACAATGAGCAGTTCTTC.

J is TRBJ1-2 and V is TRBV18; D is unclear. Germline V gene data show CDR1 as KGHSH and CDR2 as LQKENI. V was trimmed by 8 bases and J by 3 bases, leaving 13 bases between them. The CDR3 runs 13 residues. CDR3 residues: CASRSPSYYGYTF. As DNA, the CDR3 is TGTGCCAGCAGAAGCCCCAGTTACTATGGCTACACCTTC.

The CDR3 DNA reads TGCGCCAGCAGCCATCTAGTTAGCGGGACCCTCTCCTACGAGCAGTACTTC. Translation gives CASSHLVSGTLSYEQYF. This chain connects TRBV4-1 to TRBJ2-7, with TRBD2 matching over 8 bases. CDR3 length equals 17 residues. V lost 3 bases, J lost 0 bases, and 10 bases stayed unmatched. Germline values: CDR1 MGHRA, CDR2 YSYEKL.

V usage is TRBV24-1 and J usage is TRBJ2-6; a weak D match, TRBD2 (7 bases). The CDR3 consists of 18 residues. V lost 1 base to trimming and J lost 2 bases, with 14 bases between them. The germline gives CDR1 KGHDR, CDR2 SFDVKD. The CDR3 region has the DNA TGTGCCACCAGTGATTTTGAGGGGCGGGGGCCTGGGGCCAACGTCCTGACTTTC. Translating it yields CATSDFEGRGPGANVLTF.

The gene calls are TRBV13 and TRBJ2-1; 10 nucleotides agree with TRBD2. CDR1 is PRHDT and CDR2 is FYEKMQ in the germline V gene (reference sequence). The CDR3 is 15 residues long. The junction had 3 bases not matched to a gene; V was cut back by 4 bases and J by 3 bases. CDR3 bases: TGTGCCAGCAGCTCGACTAGCGGGCACTACAATGAGCAGTTCTTC. Amino acids: CASSSTSGHYNEQFF.

V gene TRBV6-5 combines with J gene TRBJ1-5; tentatively, D is TRBD1 (6 bases). V lost 6 bases to trimming and J lost 1 base, with 13 bases between them. The CDR3 sequence is 15 residues long. Germline V lookup: CDR1 MNHEY, CDR2 SVGAGI. CDR3: CASRKDRGSNQPQHF. The CDR3 DNA reads TGTGCCAGCAGAAAGGACAGAGGCAGCAATCAGCCCCAGCATTTT.

This rearrangement joins TRBV6-2 or TRBV6-3 to TRBJ2-7, with TRBD1 identical over 8 bases. The CDR3 loop spans 15 amino acids. After removal of 2 bases from V and 2 bases from J, the junction contained 5 bases not matched to a gene. CDR1 is MNHEY, CDR2 SVGEGT, per germline. In nucleotides, the CDR3 is TGTGCCAGCAGTTACGGTGGGACAGGTACCTACGAGCAGTACTTC. Translating gives CASSYGGTGTYEQYF.

This chain connects TRBV7-9 to TRBJ2-7; D gene unclear. Looked up from germline, CDR1 is SEHNR and CDR2 is FQNEAQ (reference sequence). V was trimmed by 4 bases and J by 6 bases, leaving 16 bases between them. The CDR3 is made up of 14 amino acids. In nucleotides, the CDR3 is TGTGCCAGCAGCTCGGAGCGAAGGGCAGGCGAGCAGTACTTC. It translates to CASSSERRAGEQYF. The whole variable domain, remainder taken from reference TRBV7-9 and TRBJ2-7, is DTGVSQNPRHKITKRGQNVTFRCDPISEHNRLYWYRQTLGQGPEFLTYFQNEAQLEKSRLLSDRFSAERPKGSFSTLEIQRTEQGDSAMYLCASSSERRAGEQYFGPGTRLTVT.

A remark on this clone: The same CDR3 arises from other DNA sequences in this sample as well. This chain uses TRBV6-5 with TRBJ1-5, with D unclear. From germline, CDR1 is MNHEY and CDR2 SVGAGI. The V gene lost 6 bases and the J gene lost 0 bases, with 6 bases spanning the gap. This CDR3 region has 13 residues. The DNA for the CDR3 is TGTGCCAGCAGGACTGATAGCAATCAGCCCCAGCATTTT. This translates into CASRTDSNQPQHF.

This clone was observed a single time. The chain uses TRBV27 and TRBJ2-7; 7 nucleotides match TRBD1. The CDR3 covers 14 residues. Per germline, CDR1 MNHEY and CDR2 SMNVEV (reference sequence). The V segment lost 3 bases and the J segment 6 bases; nucleotides outside the gene matches: 8. CDR3 bases: TGTGCCAGCAGTTTGGGGACAGCAGGGATCGAGCAGTACTTC. Protein: CASSLGTAGIEQYF.

The V call is TRBV11-2, the J call TRBJ2-7; D is perhaps TRBD1 (6 bases). V lost 3 bases to trimming and J lost 0 bases, with 12 bases between them. The germline CDR1 and CDR2 sequences are SGHAT and FQNNGV. The CDR3 contains 15 residues. The CDR3 DNA follows: TGTGCCAGCAGCTTCCTCCGGGACACCTCCTACGAGCAGTACTTC. Translation gives CASSFLRDTSYEQYF.

V gene TRBV28 combines with J gene TRBJ2-3; 11 bases are shared with TRBD2. The V gene's germline CDR1 is MDHEN and CDR2 SYDVKM. V was clipped by 4 bases and J by 2 bases; unmatched bases: 5. CDR3 length: 16 amino acids. The CDR3 nucleotides read TGTGCCAGCAGTTCAAGACTAGCGGGGAACACAGATACGCAGTATTTT. Translated, it gives CASSSRLAGNTDTQYF.

The DNA for the CDR3 is TGTGCCAGTAGTGCCAGAGAGACCCAGTACTTC. It specifies CASSARETQYF. The J gene is TRBJ2-5, the V gene TRBV19; no firm D call. The CDR3 contains 11 residues. Germline values: CDR1 LNHDA, CDR2 SQIVND (reference sequence). Trimming removed 5 bases from V and 4 bases from J, with 5 bases in between.

This clone was seen just once. This sequence joins TRBV11-1 and TRBJ2-5, with TRBD2 matching over 11 bases. Germline CDR1 is SGHAT and CDR2 is FQDESV (reference sequence). The CDR3 is 14 residues long. V shed 5 bases and J 4 bases; nucleotides not matched to a gene: 3. The CDR3 protein is CASSPGLAGETQYF. For the CDR3, the DNA is TGTGCCAGCAGCCCTGGACTAGCGGGAGAGACCCAGTACTTC.

V gene TRBV2 combines with J gene TRBJ2-2; 12 nucleotides align to TRBD2. This CDR3 contains 15 residues. Germline CDR1 reads SNHLY; CDR2 reads FYNNEI. J was trimmed by 5 bases and V by 6 bases; bases with no gene match: 4. The CDR3 sequence is CASRVLAGGTGELFF. The CDR3 DNA is TGTGCCAGCAGAGTACTAGCGGGAGGTACCGGGGAGCTGTTTTTT.

This clone was found once. The chain recombines TRBV6-2 or TRBV6-3 with TRBJ2-1; 14 bases are a match to TRBD2. The CDR3 consists of 16 residues. V trimming: 6 bases; J trimming: 9 bases; junction bases outside the gene matches: 10. CDR1 is MNHEY, CDR2 SVGEGT, per germline. As DNA, the CDR3 is TGTGCCAGCAGCCCTGGACTAGCGGGAGGAGTAGGTGAGCAGTTCTTC. Translated, it gives CASSPGLAGGVGEQFF.